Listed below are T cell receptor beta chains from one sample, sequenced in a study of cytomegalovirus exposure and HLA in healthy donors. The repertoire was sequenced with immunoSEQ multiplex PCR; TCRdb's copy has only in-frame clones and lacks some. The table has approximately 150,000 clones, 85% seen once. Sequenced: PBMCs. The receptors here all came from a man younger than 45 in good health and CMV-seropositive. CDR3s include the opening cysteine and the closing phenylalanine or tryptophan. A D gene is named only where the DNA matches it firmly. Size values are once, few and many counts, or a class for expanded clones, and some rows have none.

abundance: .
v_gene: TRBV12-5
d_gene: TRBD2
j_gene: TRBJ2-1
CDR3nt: TGTGCTAGCTCAACGGGGGGAGGGTACAATGAGCAGTTCTTC
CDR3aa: CASSTGGGYNEQFF

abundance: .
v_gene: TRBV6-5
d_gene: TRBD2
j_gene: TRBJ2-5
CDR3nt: TGTGCCAGCAGTTACTCCTTGGGGGGGGTACAAGAGACCCAGTACTTC
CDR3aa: CASSYSLGGVQETQYF

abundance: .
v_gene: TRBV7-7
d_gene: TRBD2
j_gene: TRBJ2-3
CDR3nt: TGTGCTAGCAGTCCTAGCGGGGGGGGCTTAGATACGCAGTATTTT
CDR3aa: CASSPSGGGLDTQYF

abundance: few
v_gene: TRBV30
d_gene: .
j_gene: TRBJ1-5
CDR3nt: TGTGCCTGGAGTGTACGGGGGGCACTTCAGCCCCAGCATTTT
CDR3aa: CAWSVRGALQPQHF

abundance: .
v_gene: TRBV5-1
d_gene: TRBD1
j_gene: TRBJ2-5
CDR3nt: TGCGCCAGCAGCCCACAGGGGGCCCAAGAGACCCAGTACTTC
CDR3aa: CASSPQGAQETQYF

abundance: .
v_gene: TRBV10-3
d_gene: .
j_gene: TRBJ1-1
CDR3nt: TGTGCCCCCCCGGTGAACACTGAAGCTTTCTTT
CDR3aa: CAPPVNTEAFF

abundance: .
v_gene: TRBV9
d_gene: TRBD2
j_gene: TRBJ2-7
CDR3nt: TGTGCCAGCAGCGTATCGGGGACTAGCGGGGGGCTATCCAGCGAGCAGTACTTC
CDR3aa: CASSVSGTSGGLSSEQYF

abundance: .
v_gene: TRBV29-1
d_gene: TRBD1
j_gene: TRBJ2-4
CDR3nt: TGCAGCGTTCGTGGAAAGACAGGGGAAAACATTCAGTACTTC
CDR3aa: CSVRGKTGENIQYF

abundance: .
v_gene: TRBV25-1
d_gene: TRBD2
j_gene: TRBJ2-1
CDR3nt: TGTGCCAGCAGGGGGAGCGGGGGGGCTCAGAATGAGCAGTTCTTC
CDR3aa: CASRGSGGAQNEQFF

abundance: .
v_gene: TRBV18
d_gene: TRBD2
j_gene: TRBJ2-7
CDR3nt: TGTGCCAGCTCACCGGGCATAGCGGGGGACCCCGAGCAGTACTTC
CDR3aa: CASSPGIAGDPEQYF

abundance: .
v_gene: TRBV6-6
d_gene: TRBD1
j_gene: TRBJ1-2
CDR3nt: TGTGCCAGCAGTCCTCAGCCTCCAGGGGGCGGCTATGGCTACACCTTC
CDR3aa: CASSPQPPGGGYGYTF

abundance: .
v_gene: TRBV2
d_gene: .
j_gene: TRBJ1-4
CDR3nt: TGTGCCAGCAGTGACCTAACAGGGTATGAAAAACTGTTTTTT
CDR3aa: CASSDLTGYEKLFF

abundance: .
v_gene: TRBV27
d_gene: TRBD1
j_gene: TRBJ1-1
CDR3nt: TGTGCCAGCAGTCCCAGGGGGTCGAACACTGAAGCTTTCTTT
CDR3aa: CASSPRGSNTEAFF

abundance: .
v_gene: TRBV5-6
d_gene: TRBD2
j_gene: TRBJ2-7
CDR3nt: TGTGCCAGCAGCCCTCAGGTGGGCGGGGGGCCCTACGAGCAGTACTTC
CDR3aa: CASSPQVGGGPYEQYF

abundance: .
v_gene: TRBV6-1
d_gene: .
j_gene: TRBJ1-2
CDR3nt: TGTGCCAGCAGAAGTCCGGGACTTTATGGCTACACCTTC
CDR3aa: CASRSPGLYGYTF

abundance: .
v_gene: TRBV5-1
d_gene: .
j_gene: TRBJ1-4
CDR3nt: TGCGCCAGCAGCTTTGAGGGAATTAATGAAAAACTGTTTTTT
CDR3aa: CASSFEGINEKLFF

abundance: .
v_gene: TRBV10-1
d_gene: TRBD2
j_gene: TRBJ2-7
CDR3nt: TGCGCCAGCAGTGCCCTCGGGGGGGAGGACGTCTACGAGCAGTACTTC
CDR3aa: CASSALGGEDVYEQYF

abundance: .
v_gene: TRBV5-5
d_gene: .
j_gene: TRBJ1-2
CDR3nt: TGTGCCAGCAGCCTTTGGGGGGTAGAGTATGGCTACACCTTC
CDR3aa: CASSLWGVEYGYTF

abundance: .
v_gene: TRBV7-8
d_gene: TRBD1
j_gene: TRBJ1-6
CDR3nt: TGTGCCAGCAGCCCCGGGACAGGGCATAATTCACCCCTCCACTTT
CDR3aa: CASSPGTGHNSPLHF

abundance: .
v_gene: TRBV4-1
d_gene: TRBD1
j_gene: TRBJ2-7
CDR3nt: TGCGCCAGCAACCTCAACCGGGACAGGGACTACGAGCAGTACTTC
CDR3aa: CASNLNRDRDYEQYF

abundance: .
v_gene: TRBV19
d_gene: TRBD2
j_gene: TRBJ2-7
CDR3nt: TGTGCCAGTAGTTACTCGCACGGGGGGTTATACGAGCAGTACTTC
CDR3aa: CASSYSHGGLYEQYF

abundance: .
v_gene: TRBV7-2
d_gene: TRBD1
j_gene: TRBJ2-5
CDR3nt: TGTGCCAGCAGCTCGCGTTACAGGGGCCAAGAGACCCAGTACTTC
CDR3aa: CASSSRYRGQETQYF

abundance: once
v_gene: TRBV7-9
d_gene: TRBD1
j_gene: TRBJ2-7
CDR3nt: TGTGCCAGCAGCTCACAGGGGTACTCCTACGAGCAGTACTTC
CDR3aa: CASSSQGYSYEQYF

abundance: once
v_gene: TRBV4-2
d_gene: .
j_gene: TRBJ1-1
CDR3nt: TGTGCCAGCAGCCAAAGGGGAGGGCTGAACACTGAAGCTTTCTTT
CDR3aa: CASSQRGGLNTEAFF

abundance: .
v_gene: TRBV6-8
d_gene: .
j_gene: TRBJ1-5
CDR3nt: TGTGCCAGCAGTTACCCCAGGGTTTTGGGGCAGCCCCAGCATTTT
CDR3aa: CASSYPRVLGQPQHF

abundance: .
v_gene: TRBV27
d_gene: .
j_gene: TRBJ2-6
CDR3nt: TGTGCCAGCACCGTGCTGGGGGCGGGCTCTGGGGCCAACGTCCTGACTTTC
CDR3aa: CASTVLGAGSGANVLTF

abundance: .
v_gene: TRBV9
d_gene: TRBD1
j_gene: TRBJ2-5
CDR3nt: TGTGCCAGCAGCCCCGGGACAGCGCAAGAGACCCAGTACTTC
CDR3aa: CASSPGTAQETQYF

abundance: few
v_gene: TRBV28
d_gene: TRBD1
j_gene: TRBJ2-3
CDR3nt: TGTGCCAGCCAAAATCCGGGACAGGGGATGCGATTT
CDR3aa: CASQNPGQGMRF

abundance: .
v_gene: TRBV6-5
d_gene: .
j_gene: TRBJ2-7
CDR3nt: TGTGCCAGCAGTTACTCGACTTGGGGAGTAACTTACGAGCAGTACTTC
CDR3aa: CASSYSTWGVTYEQYF

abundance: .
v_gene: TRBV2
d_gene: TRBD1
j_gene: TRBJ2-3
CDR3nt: TGTGCCAGCAGTGGGACAGGGGGATTTGATACGCAGTATTTT
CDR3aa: CASSGTGGFDTQYF

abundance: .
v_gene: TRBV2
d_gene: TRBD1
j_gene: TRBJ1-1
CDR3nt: TGTGCCAGCAGTGGAGGGACAGGGGGCGCAGATGCTTTCTTT
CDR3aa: CASSGGTGGADAFF

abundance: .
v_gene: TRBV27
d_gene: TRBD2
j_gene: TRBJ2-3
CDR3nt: TGTGCCAGCAGTGACGGGGGGGCGACAACAGATACGCAGTATTTT
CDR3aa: CASSDGGATTDTQYF

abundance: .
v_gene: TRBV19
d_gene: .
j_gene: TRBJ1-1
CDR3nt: TGTGCCAGTAGTATCGGACAGTTTAACGGGTACACTGAAGCTTTCTTT
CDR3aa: CASSIGQFNGYTEAFF

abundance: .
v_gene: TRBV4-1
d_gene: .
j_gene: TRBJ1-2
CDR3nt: TGCGCCAGCAGCTTCTCCCCCCAGGGGAAAAACTATGGCTACACCTTC
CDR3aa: CASSFSPQGKNYGYTF

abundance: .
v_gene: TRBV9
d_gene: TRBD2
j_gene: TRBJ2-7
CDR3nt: TGTGCCAGCAGCGTAGAATCGGGCGGGGGGCCCTACGAGCAGTACTTC
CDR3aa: CASSVESGGGPYEQYF

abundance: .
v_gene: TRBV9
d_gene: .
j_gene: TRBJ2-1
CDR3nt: TGTGCCAGCAGCGTCACTGTTTCCTACAATGAGCAGTTCTTC
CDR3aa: CASSVTVSYNEQFF

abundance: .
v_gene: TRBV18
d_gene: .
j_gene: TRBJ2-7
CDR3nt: TGTGCCACCTCCGAGGGATATCGCGAGCAGTACTTC
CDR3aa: CATSEGYREQYF

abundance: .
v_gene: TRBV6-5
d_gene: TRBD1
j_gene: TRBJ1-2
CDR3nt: TGTGCCAGCAGTTACCGACCGGGACAGCAGTTTGGCTACACCTTC
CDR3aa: CASSYRPGQQFGYTF

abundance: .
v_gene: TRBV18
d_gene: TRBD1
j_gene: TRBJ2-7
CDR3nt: TGTGCCAGCTCCCCGCCTACCGGACAGGACAATAACTACGAGCAGTACTTC
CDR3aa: CASSPPTGQDNNYEQYF

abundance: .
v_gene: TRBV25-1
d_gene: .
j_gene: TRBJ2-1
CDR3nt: TGTGCCAGCAGTGAAAGTGGGGGCGAGCAGTTCTTC
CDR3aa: CASSESGGEQFF

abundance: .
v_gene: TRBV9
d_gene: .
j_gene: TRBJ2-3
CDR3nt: TGTGCCAGCATGTCGGACAGCTCAGATACGCAGTATTTT
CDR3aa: CASMSDSSDTQYF